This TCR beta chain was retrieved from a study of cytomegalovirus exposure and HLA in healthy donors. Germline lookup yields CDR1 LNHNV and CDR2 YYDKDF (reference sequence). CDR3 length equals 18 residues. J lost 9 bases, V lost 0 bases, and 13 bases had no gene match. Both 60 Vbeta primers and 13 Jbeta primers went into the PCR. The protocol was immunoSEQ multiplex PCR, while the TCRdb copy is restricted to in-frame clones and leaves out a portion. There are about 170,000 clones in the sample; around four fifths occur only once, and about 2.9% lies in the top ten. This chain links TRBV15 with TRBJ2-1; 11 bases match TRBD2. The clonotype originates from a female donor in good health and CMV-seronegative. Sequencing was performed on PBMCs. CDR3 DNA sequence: TGTGCCACCAGCAGAGATAGGGGAACTAGCGGGAGTTATTTTGAGCAGTTCTTC. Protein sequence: CATSRDRGTSGSYFEQFF.